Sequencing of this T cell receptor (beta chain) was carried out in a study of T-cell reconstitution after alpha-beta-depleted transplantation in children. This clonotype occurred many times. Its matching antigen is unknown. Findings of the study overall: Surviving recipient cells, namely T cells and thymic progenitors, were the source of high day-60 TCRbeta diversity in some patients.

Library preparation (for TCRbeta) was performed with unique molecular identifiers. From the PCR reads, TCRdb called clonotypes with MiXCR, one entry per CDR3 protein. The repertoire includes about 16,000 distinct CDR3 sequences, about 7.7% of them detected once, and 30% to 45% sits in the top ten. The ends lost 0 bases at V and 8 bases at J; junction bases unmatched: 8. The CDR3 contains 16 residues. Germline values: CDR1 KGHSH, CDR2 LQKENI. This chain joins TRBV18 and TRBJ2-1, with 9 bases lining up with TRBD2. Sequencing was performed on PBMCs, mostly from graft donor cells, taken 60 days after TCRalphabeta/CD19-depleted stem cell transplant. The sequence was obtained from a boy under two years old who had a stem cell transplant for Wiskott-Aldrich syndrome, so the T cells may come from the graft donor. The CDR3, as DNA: TGTGCCAGCTCACCACCTAGCGGGAGTTGGGACGATGAGCAGTTCTTC. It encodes CASSPPSGSWDDEQFF.